These T cell receptor beta chains were read from a single sample in a study of shared clonotypes between healthy human individuals. The repertoire was sequenced with immunoSEQ multiplex PCR; TCRdb's copy has only in-frame clones and lacks some. The table records roughly 1,100,000 clones, roughly 80% of them present only once. Sample: memory CD4+ T cells sorted from blood. Receptor source: a man aged 18 to 30 in good health. Both conserved end residues are part of each CDR3. D genes are given only for firm matches. Expanded clones get a size class; other rows say once, few or many, or leave the size out.

DNA,CDR3,V,D,J,size
TGTGCCAGCTCCTCGACAGGGGGCCGGAACAATGAGCAGTTCTTC,CASSSTGGRNNEQFF,TRBV18,TRBD1,TRBJ2-1,NA
TGCGCCAGCAGTGAGTCGGGACTAGCGGGAGTAGGGGAGTACGAGCAGTACTTC,CASSESGLAGVGEYEQYF,TRBV10-1,TRBD2,TRBJ2-7,NA
TGTGCCAGCAGCTTAATAGCGACAGGGCCTGGAGAGACCCAGTACTTC,CASSLIATGPGETQYF,TRBV7-6,TRBD1,TRBJ2-5,NA
TGTGCCAGCAGCTCCACTGGACACAACAATCAACCCCAGCATTTT,CASSSTGHNNQPQHF,TRBV6-5,NA,TRBJ1-5,NA
TGTGCCAGCACACATGAACAGGGGGCCGGGGAGCTGTTTTTT,CASTHEQGAGELFF,TRBV6-1,TRBD1,TRBJ2-2,NA
TGTGCCAGCAGTAAGGGACAGTCAACTAATGAAAAACTGTTTTTT,CASSKGQSTNEKLFF,TRBV27,TRBD1,TRBJ1-4,NA
TGCGCCAGCAGCTTGGGACAGACCTACACTGAAGCTTTCTTT,CASSLGQTYTEAFF,TRBV5-1,NA,TRBJ1-1,NA
TGTGCCAGCAGCTTAAGGTTCGGGACAGGGGGAAACAATGAGCAGTTCTTC,CASSLRFGTGGNNEQFF,TRBV7-2,TRBD1,TRBJ2-1,NA
TGTGCCAGCAGCGCAACCGGGACTAGCTTTGTTGCCGGGGAGCTGTTTTTT,CASSATGTSFVAGELFF,TRBV13,TRBD2,TRBJ2-2,NA
TGTGCCAGAAGCTTGAAAGCGGTGGGGAACGAGCAGTACTTC,CARSLKAVGNEQYF,TRBV5-3,NA,TRBJ2-7,few
TGTGCCAGCAGCTTGGACAGGGTGTGGAACACCATATATTTT,CASSLDRVWNTIYF,TRBV5-4,NA,TRBJ1-3,NA
TGTGCCAGTAGTATAGATGCGGGAGCCAGAAACATTCAGTACTTC,CASSIDAGARNIQYF,TRBV19,TRBD2,TRBJ2-4,NA
TGTGCCAGCACCACGGGGAACTCCTATGGCTACACCTTC,CASTTGNSYGYTF,TRBV6-6,NA,TRBJ1-2,NA
TGCAGTGCCCCAGGGGCAGCTGGCTACACCTTC,CSAPGAAGYTF,TRBV20-1,NA,TRBJ1-2,few
TGTGCCTGGAGTGTGACAGGGGGCCCCTCTGGGGCCAACGTCCTGACTTTC,CAWSVTGGPSGANVLTF,TRBV30,TRBD1,TRBJ2-6,NA
TGTGCCAGCAGCTTATCACCAGCCCAGGGGACCGGGGAGCTGTTTTTT,CASSLSPAQGTGELFF,TRBV7-9,NA,TRBJ2-2,NA
TGTGCCAGCAGCTTCACAAACGCCCCGGGACAGGGGTCCAATGAGCAGTTCTTC,CASSFTNAPGQGSNEQFF,TRBV5-4,TRBD1,TRBJ2-1,NA
TGTGCCAGCAGCCGGGACAGTGGGGTCTACGAGCAGTACTTC,CASSRDSGVYEQYF,TRBV2,TRBD1,TRBJ2-7,NA
TGTGCCAGCAAAAAAGGGGACGAATGGCGGGGCTCTACGCAGTATTTT,CASKKGDEWRGSTQYF,TRBV28,NA,TRBJ2-3,NA
TGTGCCAGCAGTGAAAGTAGCGGGGCGGGGACAGATACGCAGTATTTT,CASSESSGAGTDTQYF,TRBV6-1,TRBD2,TRBJ2-3,few
TGTGCCAGCATAGGGGCCAACGTCCTGACTTTC,CASIGANVLTF,TRBV11-2,NA,TRBJ2-6,NA
TGCGGGGGAGGGTCCTACAATGAGCAGTTCTTC,CGGGSYNEQFF,TRBV20-1,TRBD2,TRBJ2-1,NA
TGTGCCAGTAGTATAGGCAGGGGCTACGAGCAGTACTTC,CASSIGRGYEQYF,TRBV19,NA,TRBJ2-7,NA
TGTGCCAGCAGCTTAGCCGGAGGAGAGAATTCACCCCTCCACTTT,CASSLAGGENSPLHF,TRBV7-9,NA,TRBJ1-6,few
TGTGCCAGCAGCTCGGGACTAGCGGGACCCTACGAGCAGTACTTC,CASSSGLAGPYEQYF,TRBV7-2,TRBD2,TRBJ2-7,NA
TGTGCCATCGCCGATGGGACAGCAACCTTTTACGAGCAGTACTTC,CAIADGTATFYEQYF,TRBV10-3,TRBD1,TRBJ2-7,few
TGTGCCAGCAGCTGGGACAGCGATACGCAGTATTTT,CASSWDSDTQYF,TRBV7-2,TRBD1,TRBJ2-3,once
TGTGCCAGCAGCCCACGTCCGGAGGATGAGCAGTTCTTC,CASSPRPEDEQFF,TRBV7-2,NA,TRBJ2-1,NA
TGTGCCAGCAGCTTAACGAACTATGGCTACACCTTC,CASSLTNYGYTF,TRBV7-9,NA,TRBJ1-2,few
TGTGCCAGCAGCGTAGTCCAATCCTACAATGAGCAGTTCTTC,CASSVVQSYNEQFF,TRBV9,NA,TRBJ2-1,NA
TGTGCCAGCACCCCAGGGGGGACCCCCTACGAGCAGTACTTC,CASTPGGTPYEQYF,TRBV6-5,NA,TRBJ2-7,NA
TGTGCCAGCAGTGGCGGGACAGGACATGAAAAACTGTTTTTT,CASSGGTGHEKLFF,TRBV25-1,TRBD1,TRBJ1-4,NA
TGTGCCAGCAGCTTGGCCCCAGGGCCTATGAACACTGAAGCTTTCTTT,CASSLAPGPMNTEAFF,TRBV5-5,NA,TRBJ1-1,NA
TGTGCCAGCAGTCCGGAGAATTCACTAAGTCGTTCCTACGAGCAGTACTTC,CASSPENSLSRSYEQYF,TRBV28,NA,TRBJ2-7,NA
TGTGCCAGCAGCTTACAAACAGCCTACGAGCAGTACTTC,CASSLQTAYEQYF,TRBV11-2,NA,TRBJ2-7,NA
TGTGCCAGCAGACGTAGGATGAACACTGAAGCTTTCTTT,CASRRRMNTEAFF,TRBV25-1,NA,TRBJ1-1,once
TGCAGCGTTGGAGGACTGGACAATCAGCCCCAGCATTTT,CSVGGLDNQPQHF,TRBV29-1,NA,TRBJ1-5,few
TGTGCCAGTAGTATTATAGCAGGTTTAACCGAGCAGTACTTC,CASSIIAGLTEQYF,TRBV19,NA,TRBJ2-7,once
TGTGCCTGGAGTGTACCGCCGACAGGGTCGACCTACAATGAGCAGTTCTTC,CAWSVPPTGSTYNEQFF,TRBV30,TRBD1,TRBJ2-1,many
TGTGCCAGCAGCCTTCAACTGGGCAATGAGCAGTTCTTC,CASSLQLGNEQFF,TRBV5-4,NA,TRBJ2-1,many
TGTGCCAGCAGTCTTCAGGGGGCGGGAAACACCATATATTTT,CASSLQGAGNTIYF,TRBV6-6,TRBD1,TRBJ1-3,NA
TGTGCCATCAGATCGACCAAAACAGGGGGAGAGACCCAGTACTTC,CAIRSTKTGGETQYF,TRBV10-3,TRBD1,TRBJ2-5,NA
TGTGCCAGCAGTTACGACAGGCTTTCATATGGCTACACCTTC,CASSYDRLSYGYTF,TRBV6-5,NA,TRBJ1-2,NA
TGTGCCAGCAGTTTACGGACAGGGCTCTATGGCTACACCTTC,CASSLRTGLYGYTF,TRBV28,TRBD1,TRBJ1-2,few
TGCGCCAGCAGCGTTGGCGAGCGGCCGACCACCGGGGAGCTGTTTTTT,CASSVGERPTTGELFF,TRBV5-1,NA,TRBJ2-2,few
TGCAGCGTTACGAGGACAGGGCCAGATACGCAGTATTTT,CSVTRTGPDTQYF,TRBV29-1,TRBD1,TRBJ2-3,NA
TGTGCCAGCAGTTACGACGGGACGTTCAATTCACCCCTCCACTTT,CASSYDGTFNSPLHF,TRBV6-5,NA,TRBJ1-6,NA
TGTGCCTGGAGTGTTTACGACAATGAGCAGTTCTTC,CAWSVYDNEQFF,TRBV30,NA,TRBJ2-1,NA
TGTGCCAGCAGTTTGAGCAGGATAGCTTTCTTT,CASSLSRIAFF,TRBV28,NA,TRBJ1-1,NA
TGTGCCAGCAGTTTATCCAGCGGACCCCGGATCGAGCAGTACTTC,CASSLSSGPRIEQYF,TRBV28,NA,TRBJ2-7,NA
TGTGCCAGCAGCTTGGCCCGGACAGGATCCTCCTACGAGCAGTACTTC,CASSLARTGSSYEQYF,TRBV5-4,TRBD1,TRBJ2-7,many
TGTGCCAGCTCACTACGGACTAGCGGGGGATACAATGAGCAGTTCTTC,CASSLRTSGGYNEQFF,TRBV18,TRBD2,TRBJ2-1,NA
TGCGCCAGCAGCGAAGGACGGTCGAACACTGAAGCTTTCTTT,CASSEGRSNTEAFF,TRBV5-1,NA,TRBJ1-1,NA
TGCGCCAGCAGCTTAGAGGGTAGGGGCAATCAGCCCCAGCATTTT,CASSLEGRGNQPQHF,TRBV5-1,NA,TRBJ1-5,NA
TGTGCCAGCAGCTTAGCCGGGACTAGTACCCCCATCAATGAGCAGTTCTTC,CASSLAGTSTPINEQFF,TRBV11-2,TRBD2,TRBJ2-1,NA
TGTGCCAGCAGTTACGGGACTAGGAACGATGAGCAGTTCTTC,CASSYGTRNDEQFF,TRBV28,TRBD2,TRBJ2-1,NA